These 28 T cell receptor beta chains share one sample of origin, sequenced in a study of shared clonotypes between healthy human individuals (TCRdb year 2020). The library was built by means of the immunoSEQ multiplex PCR assay. TCRdb re-hosts the immuneACCESS table, in-frame sequences only. Its copies lack some clones; in the studies checked, an unresolved V gene accounts for under half of them, and the cause for the rest is not known. In all, the sample holds over a million clones, and approximately 97% of those were seen once. The ten most abundant clones make up 0.95% to 1.5% of the sample. Sequenced: naive CD4+ T cells sorted from blood. Taken with the paper, the label for cell subset or site translates to: CD45RA+ positively selected. These receptor sequences come from a man aged 25-45 years in good health.

This clone has a single count. Other DNA sequences in this sample translate to the same CDR3. The chain joins TRBV4-1 to TRBJ1-3; D is ambiguous. V lost 1 base and J lost 4, with 2 bases in between. The V gene's germline CDR1 is MGHRA and CDR2 YSYEKL. This CDR3 has 12 amino acids. The CDR3 here is CASSQVGNTIYF. CDR3 DNA sequence: TGCGCCAGCAGCCAAGTCGGAAACACCATATATTTT.

This clone has just a few counts. The V and J genes are TRBV6-5 and TRBJ2-1, with D perhaps TRBD1 (5 bases). The CDR3 sequence is 16 residues long. Between the trimmed V and J ends, which lost 0 bases and 1 base, there was a span of 10 bases. Per the germline V gene, CDR1 is MNHEY and CDR2 is SVGAGI. CDR3 bases: TGTGCCAGCAGTTACTCTTTAGGGGTTTCCTACAATGAGCAGTTCTTC. Translation: CASSYSLGVSYNEQFF.

A note on this clone: The junction departs from germline at one end; a sequencing error may be responsible. The chain employs TRBV7-4 and TRBJ2-4; the match to TRBD1 covers 10 bases. The CDR3 extends over 15 amino acids. Germline values: CDR1 SGHVT, CDR2 SQSDAQ. The CDR3 region has the DNA TGTGCCAGCAGCTCGGAGACAGGGGGCAAACACATTCAGTACTTC. Protein sequence: CASSSETGGKHIQYF.

This clone was counted a single time. J is TRBJ2-2 and V is TRBV29-1; the D gene is possibly TRBD1 (6 bases). V shed 3 bases and J shed 5 bases, with 13 bases lying between them. The length of the CDR3 is 14 residues. Germline loops: CDR1 SQVTM, CDR2 ANQGSEA. CDR3 region: CSVEEQGRTGELFF. The CDR3 region has the DNA TGCAGCGTTGAGGAACAGGGCCGAACCGGGGAGCTGTTTTTT.

CDR3 coding DNA: TGTGCCAGCAGCTCGGGAAGCGGGAGTTTCTACAATGAGCAGTTCTTC. Protein: CASSSGSGSFYNEQFF. The V gene is TRBV11-3, the J gene TRBJ2-1, with 8 bases aligning to TRBD2. V trimming: 4 bases; J trimming: 3 bases; junction bases outside the gene matches: 8. The CDR3 has 16 amino acids. Germline CDR1 and CDR2: SGHNT and YENEEA.

The chain combines TRBV7-8 with TRBJ2-7; TRBD2 agrees at 13 bases. Trimming took 5 bases from V and 2 from J; bases not matched to a gene: 3. The CDR3 is 15 residues long. The V gene's germline CDR1 is SGHVS and CDR2 FQNEAQ. CDR3 sequence: CASSQGLAGTYEQYF. The CDR3 DNA follows: TGTGCCAGCAGCCAGGGACTAGCGGGGACCTACGAGCAGTACTTC.

The chain couples TRBV28 to TRBJ2-3, with 10 bases aligning to TRBD2. This CDR3 region has 17 residues. With V trimmed by 6 bases and J by 2 bases, 11 bases remained unmatched. CDR1 is MDHEN and CDR2 is SYDVKM in the germline V gene. The CDR3 sequence: CASSPTSGEPDTDTQYF. CDR3 DNA: TGTGCCAGCAGCCCCACTAGCGGGGAACCAGACACAGATACGCAGTATTTT.

In its sample, this clone was seen a few times. This chain connects TRBV10-3 to TRBJ2-3, with 7 bases identical to TRBD2. CDR1 is ENHRY, CDR2 SYGVKD, per germline. V shed 6 bases and J 4 bases; nucleotides not matched to a gene: 4. The CDR3 has 13 amino acids. In DNA, the CDR3 is TGTGCCATCAGGGCGGGAGCAGCAGATACGCAGTATTTT. Residues: CAIRAGAADTQYF.

V is TRBV7-9 and J is TRBJ2-3; TRBD2 matches 12 bases. Unmatched junction bases numbered 9, after V lost 5 bases and J lost 6 bases. Germline-derived CDR1 and CDR2 are SEHNR and FQNEAQ (reference sequence). This CDR3 is built from 16 residues. The chain's CDR3 is CASSQRTSGAPDTQYF. The CDR3 region has the DNA TGTGCCAGCAGCCAGAGGACTAGCGGGGCGCCCGATACGCAGTATTTT.

The chain uses TRBV9 and TRBJ2-7; possible D gene TRBD2, 5 bases. The V end was cut by 0 bases, the J end by 4 bases, with 14 bases between. The CDR3 runs to 15 residues. Germline lookup yields CDR1 SGDLS and CDR2 YYNGEE. For the CDR3, the DNA is TGTGCCAGCAGCGTAGATTCTAGCCAAATTTACGAGCAGTACTTC. It encodes CASSVDSSQIYEQYF.

V gene TRBV5-4 combines with J gene TRBJ2-1; D is unresolved. Per the germline V gene, CDR1 is SGHNT and CDR2 is YYREEE (reference sequence). This CDR3 contains 15 residues. The V gene lost 4 bases and the J gene lost 5 bases, with 16 bases spanning the gap. The CDR3 sequence is CASSPPEGSNNEQFF. In DNA, the CDR3 is TGTGCCAGCAGCCCTCCAGAAGGTAGCAACAATGAGCAGTTCTTC. The whole variable domain, remainder taken from reference TRBV5-4 and TRBJ2-1, is ETGVTQSPTHLIKTRGQQVTLRCSSQSGHNTVSWYQQALGQGPQFIFQYYREEENGRGNFPPRFSGLQFPNYSSELNVNALELDDSALYLCASSPPEGSNNEQFFGPGTRLTVL.

V is TRBV6-1 and J is TRBJ2-1, with D tentatively TRBD1 or TRBD2 (10 bases each). CDR3 size: 20 residues. Trimming removed 3 bases at V and 1 base at J, with 25 bases between. Looked up from germline, CDR1 is MNHNS and CDR2 is SASEGT. The CDR3 DNA reads TGTGCCAGCAGTGACAGGACAGGGGGGAGGACTAGCGGTTCCTACAATGAGCAGTTCTTC. Translating it yields CASSDRTGGRTSGSYNEQFF.

The chain employs TRBV19 and TRBJ2-1; TRBD1 or TRBD2 may be the D gene (6 bases each). This CDR3 spans 14 amino acids. Per the germline V gene, CDR1 is LNHDA and CDR2 is SQIVND (reference sequence). The V gene lost 3 bases and the J gene lost 9 bases, with 15 bases spanning the gap. The CDR3 loop reads CASSISRGGGEQFF. The CDR3 DNA sequence: TGTGCCAGTAGTATCAGCAGGGGAGGCGGTGAGCAGTTCTTC.

A word on this clone: An end of the junction differs from the germline gene, which may be a read error. V gene TRBV7-9 combines with J gene TRBJ2-5; the match to TRBD2 covers 9 bases. CDR1 and CDR2 from the germline V gene are SEHNR and FQNEAQ (reference sequence). This CDR3 region has 13 residues. The CDR3 coding sequence is TGTGCCAGCAGCCTAGCGGGAATAGAGACCCAGTACTTC. Residues: CASSLAGIETQYF.

This clone was picked up one time. The rearrangement joins TRBV5-4 to TRBJ1-3; D unresolved. Germline V gene sequence: CDR1 SGHNT, CDR2 YYREEE (reference sequence). The CDR3 runs to 13 residues. Trimming took off 0 bases at V and 0 bases at J, with 1 base between the two ends. The CDR3 region is CASSLGSGNTIYF. In nucleotides, the CDR3 is TGTGCCAGCAGCTTGGGCTCTGGAAACACCATATATTTT.

This chain connects TRBV27 to TRBJ2-7; the match to TRBD1 covers 8 bases. CDR1 and CDR2 from the germline V gene are MNHEY and SMNVEV (reference sequence). V lost 6 bases, J lost 2 bases, and 6 bases stayed unmatched. The CDR3 contains 14 residues. The CDR3 nucleotides read TGTGCCAGCAGGCCTAGGACAGGGACCTACGAGCAGTACTTC. This sequence encodes CASRPRTGTYEQYF.

V gene TRBV5-6 combines with J gene TRBJ2-1, with TRBD2 matching over 13 bases. The germline CDR1 and CDR2 sequences are SGHDT and YYEEEE. The CDR3 is 17 residues long. Trimming cost V 2 bases and J 5 bases; bases outside gene matches: 7. CDR3 amino acids: CASSFRRTSGSNNEQFF. The DNA of the CDR3 is TGTGCCAGCAGCTTTCGACGGACTAGCGGGAGCAACAATGAGCAGTTCTTC.

The chain combines TRBV7-8 with TRBJ2-1; perhaps TRBD1 as D (6 bases). The CDR3 runs 17 residues. Trimming left V 8 bases short and J 6 bases short, with 26 bases between. CDR1 is SGHVS, CDR2 FQNEAQ, per germline. CDR3 residues: CASELWGRAGEGNEQFF. DNA of the CDR3: TGTGCCAGCGAACTATGGGGGCGGGCAGGGGAAGGCAATGAGCAGTTCTTC. Full variable domain (remainder filled in from reference TRBV7-8 and TRBJ2-1): GAGVSQSPRYKVAKRGQDVALRCDPISGHVSLFWYQQALGQGPEFLTYFQNEAQLDKSGLPSDRFFAERPEGSVSTLKIQRTQQEDSAVYLCASELWGRAGEGNEQFFGPGTRLTVL.

On this clone itself: This CDR3 is also generated by other DNA sequences in the sample. The V gene is TRBV6-1, the J gene TRBJ1-5, with D possibly matching TRBD1 (5 bases). Germline V gene data show CDR1 as MNHNS and CDR2 as SASEGT. The CDR3 runs to 14 residues. Trimming stripped 2 bases from V and 6 bases from J, with 11 bases between. The CDR3 reads CASSERGGGQPQHF. DNA of the CDR3: TGTGCCAGCAGTGAAAGGGGCGGCGGTCAGCCCCAGCATTTT.

The chain carries TRBV5-4 and TRBJ2-7; tentative D call: TRBD2 (6 bases). Trimming removed 4 bases at V and 4 bases at J, with 24 bases between. This CDR3 is 17 amino acids long. Germline values: CDR1 SGHNT, CDR2 YYREEE (reference sequence). The CDR3 here is CASSEISFGGILYEQYF. The DNA for the CDR3 is TGTGCCAGCAGCGAAATTTCGTTCGGCGGGATTTTGTACGAGCAGTACTTC. The full variable domain, with the rest looked up from reference TRBV5-4 and TRBJ2-7, is ETGVTQSPTHLIKTRGQQVTLRCSSQSGHNTVSWYQQALGQGPQFIFQYYREEENGRGNFPPRFSGLQFPNYSSELNVNALELDDSALYLCASSEISFGGILYEQYFGPGTRLTVT.

The chain employs TRBV5-4 and TRBJ2-7; the D call may be TRBD1 or TRBD2 (6 bases each). The CDR3 loop spans 20 amino acids. With 4 bases removed from V and 6 bases from J, the gap between germline ends came to 35 bases. CDR1 and CDR2 (germline): SGHNT, YYREEE (reference sequence). The CDR3 bases are TGTGCCAGCAGCCTACCTCACTCTACTCCGGGGGCAGGGTCAGGGGCCGAGCAGTACTTC. Translated, it gives CASSLPHSTPGAGSGAEQYF. Looking up the rest from reference TRBV5-4 and TRBJ2-7 gives the full variable domain: ETGVTQSPTHLIKTRGQQVTLRCSSQSGHNTVSWYQQALGQGPQFIFQYYREEENGRGNFPPRFSGLQFPNYSSELNVNALELDDSALYLCASSLPHSTPGAGSGAEQYFGPGTRLTVT.

This clone was observed once. The V and J genes are TRBV7-2 and TRBJ2-1, with a tentative D call TRBD2 (6 bases). V was trimmed by 1 base and J by 5 bases, leaving 21 bases between them. CDR1 and CDR2 (germline): SGHTA, FQGNSA. The CDR3 runs 18 residues. The CDR3 spells CASSLVPLLARANNEQFF. The CDR3 DNA reads as TGTGCCAGCAGCTTAGTTCCTCTACTAGCTCGTGCCAACAATGAGCAGTTCTTC.

The J gene is TRBJ1-6, the V gene TRBV18; 7 nucleotides line up with TRBD1. The CDR3 totals 14 residues. Trimming at V came to 4 bases and at J to 8 bases, leaving 5 bases not matched to a gene. Germline V gene sequence: CDR1 KGHSH, CDR2 LQKENI. The CDR3 sequence is CASSQTGTDSPLHF. The CDR3 DNA sequence: TGTGCCAGCTCACAGACAGGGACGGATTCACCCCTCCACTTT.

The chain is built from TRBV27 and TRBJ2-2, with D tentatively TRBD1 (5 bases). V was shortened by 3 bases and J by 0 bases, with 11 bases between the two germline ends. The CDR3 runs 16 residues. Germline values: CDR1 MNHEY, CDR2 SMNVEV (reference sequence). CDR3 in DNA: TGTGCCAGCAGTTTTGGAAGGGGAACGAACACCGGGGAGCTGTTTTTT. This codes for CASSFGRGTNTGELFF.

Concerning this clone itself: Other nucleotide sequences from this sample produce the same CDR3. The V gene is TRBV10-3, the J gene TRBJ2-7; D perhaps matches TRBD2 (5 bases). Germline CDR1 and CDR2: ENHRY and SYGVKD. The CDR3 sequence is 12 residues long. With 6 bases removed from V and 0 bases from J, the gap between germline ends came to 6 bases. The CDR3 spells CAIRDSSYEQYF. In DNA form, the CDR3 reads TGTGCCATCAGGGACTCCTCCTACGAGCAGTACTTC.

This clone appeared a single time. This sequence joins TRBV10-3 and TRBJ2-1, with D possibly TRBD2 on 6 matching bases. The CDR3 is 16 amino acids. V was pared by 11 bases and J by 4 bases, with 24 bases between. Germline assignment: CDR1 ENHRY and CDR2 SYGVKD. CDR3 loop: CAVEGTDGVGYNEQFF. CDR3 bases: TGTGCCGTGGAGGGCACTGACGGGGTCGGTTACAATGAGCAGTTCTTC.

This chain links TRBV10-3 with TRBJ2-7; tentatively, D is TRBD1 (5 bases). Germline V lookup: CDR1 ENHRY, CDR2 SYGVKD. Trimming removed 6 bases at V and 5 bases at J, with 14 bases between. The CDR3 covers 13 residues. In DNA, the CDR3 is TGTGCCATCAGACGAGAACAGGTCCACGAGCAGTACTTC. Residues: CAIRREQVHEQYF.

This chain joins TRBV27 and TRBJ2-1; TRBD1 aligns across 8 bases. The V and J ends lost 5 bases and 9 bases, in that order; junction bases with no gene match: 6. Germline CDR1 and CDR2: MNHEY and SMNVEV (reference sequence). This CDR3 spans 13 amino acids. CDR3 amino acids: CASSPDRGFEQFF. The DNA for the CDR3 is TGTGCCAGCAGTCCCGACAGGGGATTTGAGCAGTTCTTC.